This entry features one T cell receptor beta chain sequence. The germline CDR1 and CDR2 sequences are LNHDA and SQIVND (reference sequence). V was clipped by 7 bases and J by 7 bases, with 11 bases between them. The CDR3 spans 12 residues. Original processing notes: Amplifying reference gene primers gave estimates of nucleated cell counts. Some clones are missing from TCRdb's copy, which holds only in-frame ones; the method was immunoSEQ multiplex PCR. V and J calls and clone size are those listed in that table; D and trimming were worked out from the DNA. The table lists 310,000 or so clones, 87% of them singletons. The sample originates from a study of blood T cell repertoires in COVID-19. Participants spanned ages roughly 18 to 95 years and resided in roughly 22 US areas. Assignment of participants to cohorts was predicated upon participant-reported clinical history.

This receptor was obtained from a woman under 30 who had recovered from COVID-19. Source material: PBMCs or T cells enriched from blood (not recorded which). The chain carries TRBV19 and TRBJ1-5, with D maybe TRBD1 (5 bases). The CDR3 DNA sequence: TGTGCCAGTATTGGGGCGGACCAGCCCCAGCATTTT. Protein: CASIGADQPQHF. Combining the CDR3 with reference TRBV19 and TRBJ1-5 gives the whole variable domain DGGITQSPKYLFRKEGQNVTLSCEQNLNHDAMYWYRQDPGQGLRLIYYSQIVNDFQKGDIAEGYSVSREKKESFPLTVTSAQKNPTAFYLCASIGADQPQHFGDGTRLSIL.